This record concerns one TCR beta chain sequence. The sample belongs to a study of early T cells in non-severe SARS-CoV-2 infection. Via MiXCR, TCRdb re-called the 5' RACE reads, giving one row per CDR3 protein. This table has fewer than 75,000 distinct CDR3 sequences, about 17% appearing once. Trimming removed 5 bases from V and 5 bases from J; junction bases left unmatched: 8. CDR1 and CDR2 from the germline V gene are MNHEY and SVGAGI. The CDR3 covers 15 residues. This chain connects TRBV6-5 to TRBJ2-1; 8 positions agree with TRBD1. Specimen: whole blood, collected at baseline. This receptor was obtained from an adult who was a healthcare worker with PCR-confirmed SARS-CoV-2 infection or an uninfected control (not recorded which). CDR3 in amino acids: CASSNGQGRDNEQFF. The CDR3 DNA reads TGTGCCAGCAGTAACGGACAGGGTCGGGACAATGAGCAGTTCTTC.